This TCR beta chain stems from a study of blood T cell repertoires in COVID-19. About the study: Acute and convalescent COVID-19 samples came from the United States, Italy and Spain.

Data came from immunoSEQ multiplex PCR; TCRdb stores just in-frame clones and leaves some out. The sample holds 62,000 or so clones, 89% seen once. Unmatched junction bases numbered 3, after V lost 4 bases and J lost 5 bases. Germline V gene sequence: CDR1 SQVTM, CDR2 ANQGSEA. The CDR3 has 13 residues. Sequenced: peripheral blood. The source is a man aged 45-60 years with active COVID-19. The chain carries TRBV29-1 and TRBJ1-5; 9 bases agree with TRBD1. Here the CDR3 DNA reads TGCAGCGTTGGCTGGACAGGGGATCAGCCCCAGCATTTT. Translation: CSVGWTGDQPQHF.